The 18 T cell receptor beta chains below all came from one sample that was sequenced in a study of chemoradiotherapy in HPV16-positive cancers. TCRdb's copy holds only in-frame clones and misses some; the assay was immunoSEQ multiplex PCR. The sample includes over 10,000 clones, 55% to 65% of them seen just once. The sample was gathered from a patient who underwent chemoradiotherapy. The receptors come from a human donor with HPV-associated anogenital cancer.

This clone occurred a few times. The rearrangement joins TRBV10-3 to TRBJ1-2; D is uncertain. Per germline, CDR1 ENHRY and CDR2 SYGVKD. This CDR3 comprises 11 residues. The V and J ends lost 9 bases and 6 bases respectively, with 11 bases between them. In DNA form, the CDR3 reads TGTGCCATAATGACGGAGGATGGCTACACCTTC. Amino acids: CAIMTEDGYTF.

This clone appeared once. The chain has TRBV6-1 and TRBJ2-1, with 7 nucleotides matching TRBD2. Germline trimming cut 8 bases from V and 0 bases from J; bases unmatched to any gene: 7. In germline, CDR1 is MNHNS, CDR2 SASEGT. There are 15 residues in the CDR3. CDR3 in DNA: TGTGCCAGCGGATCGGGCGGGAGCTCCTACAATGAGCAGTTCTTC. It specifies CASGSGGSSYNEQFF.

This sequence joins TRBV5-1 and TRBJ2-3, with 8 nucleotides matching TRBD2. Per germline, CDR1 SGHRS and CDR2 YFSETQ. The CDR3 extends over 15 amino acids. Germline trimming cut 6 bases from V and 4 bases from J; bases unmatched to any gene: 10. The CDR3 sequence is CASTRGLATADTQYF. The CDR3 coding sequence is TGCGCCAGCACCCGAGGACTAGCTACGGCAGATACGCAGTATTTT.

The chain employs TRBV29-1 and TRBJ1-1; D uncertain. CDR1 and CDR2 (germline): SQVTM, ANQGSEA. Trimming stripped 6 bases from V and 6 bases from J, with 17 bases between. CDR3 length equals 13 residues. Here the CDR3 reads CSVFLVSGSEAFF. The CDR3 DNA reads TGCAGCGTCTTTTTGGTCTCGGGGTCTGAAGCTTTCTTT.

The chain couples TRBV7-3 to TRBJ1-2; tentatively, D is TRBD1 (6 bases). Trimming shortened V by 5 bases and J by 6 bases, and 13 bases separated the two germline ends. The CDR3 is 13 amino acids. CDR1 and CDR2 (germline): SGHTA, FQGTGA. CDR3 amino acids: CASSPSGADGYTF. CDR3 in DNA: TGTGCCAGCAGCCCCTCGGGGGCGGATGGCTACACCTTC.

This chain connects TRBV29-1 to TRBJ2-1; 13 bases agree with TRBD2. This CDR3 comprises 14 residues. V gave up 6 bases and J gave up 5 bases; unmatched junction bases: 4. Germline CDR1 is SQVTM and CDR2 is ANQGSEA. CDR3 in DNA: TGCAGCGTCGCTGGACTAGCGGGGGACAATGAGCAGTTCTTC. This gives the protein CSVAGLAGDNEQFF.

The chain employs TRBV7-8 and TRBJ1-1; no clear D. The CDR3 runs 13 residues. The germline gives CDR1 SGHVS, CDR2 FQNEAQ. V lost 1 base, J lost 7 bases, and 10 bases lay in between. The CDR3 sequence is CASSLVWENEAFF. CDR3 nucleotides: TGTGCCAGCAGCTTAGTGTGGGAAAATGAAGCTTTCTTT.

The chain uses TRBV5-1 and TRBJ1-4; TRBD1 is a possible D gene (5 bases). Trimming removed 5 bases from V and 3 bases from J, with 11 bases in between. The CDR3 loop spans 14 amino acids. Germline-derived CDR1 and CDR2 are SGHRS and YFSETQ. The CDR3 loop reads CASRAGVSNEKLFF. The CDR3 region has the DNA TGCGCCAGCAGGGCGGGGGTTTCTAATGAAAAACTGTTTTTT.

The chain is built from TRBV2 and TRBJ2-3; no definite D call. The V gene's germline CDR1 is SNHLY and CDR2 FYNNEI. Between the trimmed V and J ends, which lost 4 bases and 2 bases, there was a span of 4 bases. The CDR3 has 12 residues. CDR3 nucleotides: TGTGCCAGCAGTGGGGACACAGATACGCAGTATTTT. Protein sequence: CASSGDTDTQYF.

V gene TRBV28 combines with J gene TRBJ2-2, with a tentative D call TRBD1 (5 bases). Trimming cost V 11 bases and J 1 base, with 23 bases left between them. The germline V gene encodes CDR1 MDHEN and CDR2 SYDVKM. This CDR3 comprises 17 residues. The CDR3 loop is CAHAPPPYRKNTGELFF. For the CDR3, the DNA is TGTGCCCATGCACCTCCACCCTACAGGAAGAACACCGGGGAGCTGTTTTTT.

The V and J genes are TRBV7-9 and TRBJ2-7, with D possibly being TRBD1 (7 bases). CDR1 SEHNR and CDR2 FQNEAQ come from the germline V gene (reference sequence). Trimming took 2 bases from V and 6 from J, leaving 17 bases between them. The CDR3 spans 15 residues. The DNA for the CDR3 is TGTGCCAGCAGCTTATCGGCAGGGGGGTCCGGCGAGCAGTACTTC. This encodes CASSLSAGGSGEQYF.

Sample share makes this clone medium-sized (0.01 to 0.1%). The rearrangement links TRBV5-1 to TRBJ2-3, with TRBD2 as a possible D gene (6 bases). CDR1 and CDR2 (germline): SGHRS, YFSETQ. Trimming left V 4 bases short and J 6 bases short, with 15 bases between. The CDR3 loop spans 14 amino acids. CDR3 bases: TGCGCCAGCAGCCCTAGGGGAGGTCTCGATACGCAGTATTTT. Translating it yields CASSPRGGLDTQYF.

The J gene is TRBJ2-1, the V gene TRBV7-6; TRBD2 matches 8 bases. Germline loops: CDR1 SGHVS, CDR2 FNYEAQ. The CDR3 covers 14 residues. The V segment lost 6 bases and the J segment 6 bases; nucleotides outside the gene matches: 7. CDR3 loop: CASSFERGSNEQFF. The DNA of the CDR3 is TGTGCCAGCAGTTTCGAGCGGGGGAGCAATGAGCAGTTCTTC.

The chain couples TRBV28 to TRBJ2-7, with D possibly TRBD1 on 6 matching bases. Trimming removed 3 bases at V and 4 bases at J, with 10 bases between. The CDR3 spans 13 residues. Germline V gene data show CDR1 as MDHEN and CDR2 as SYDVKM. The CDR3 region is CASSFPDRYEQYF. CDR3 DNA: TGTGCCAGCAGTTTCCCAGACAGGTACGAGCAGTACTTC.

This clone was detected only a few times. The chain joins TRBV27 to TRBJ1-2, with 9 bases fitting TRBD1. Germline CDR1 reads MNHEY; CDR2 reads SMNVEV (reference sequence). Trimming took 1 base from V and 7 from J; bases not matched to a gene: 4. There are 14 residues in the CDR3. CDR3 nucleotides: TGTGCCAGCAGTTTATTGGGACAGGGTAGTGGCTACACCTTC. Residues: CASSLLGQGSGYTF.

There are a few counts of this clone. The chain recombines TRBV7-8 with TRBJ1-2; 7 nucleotides match TRBD1. Trimming took 1 base from V and 8 from J; bases not matched to a gene: 4. This CDR3 has 13 amino acids. Germline V CDR1 and CDR2: SGHVS, FQNEAQ. The CDR3 is CASSLVQGVGYTF. In nucleotides, the CDR3 is TGTGCCAGCAGCTTAGTCCAGGGGGTCGGCTACACCTTC.

The chain recombines TRBV4-2 with TRBJ1-2; D unclear. CDR1 and CDR2 (germline): LGHNA, YNFKEQ. Trimming stripped 0 bases from V and 8 bases from J, with 16 bases between. This CDR3 contains 15 residues. The CDR3: CASSQDFTDSTGYTF. CDR3 DNA sequence: TGTGCCAGCAGCCAAGATTTCACAGACTCGACAGGCTACACCTTC.

The chain links TRBV19 to TRBJ2-2; D is unclear. The CDR3 consists of 13 residues. Trimming stripped 7 bases from V and 3 bases from J, with 9 bases between. Germline assignment: CDR1 LNHDA and CDR2 SQIVND (reference sequence). The chain's CDR3 is CASTPRHTGELFF. The DNA for the CDR3 is TGTGCCAGTACCCCCCGCCACACCGGGGAGCTGTTTTTT.